The 13 T cell receptor beta chains below were found in one sample sequenced in a study of OX40 agonist ivuxolimab in advanced cancers. Clones were read by immunoSEQ multiplex PCR, and TCRdb kept only the in-frame ones, dropping some. The sample consists of about 72,000 clones, 75% to 90% of them appearing once. Sequences were derived from CD4+ or CD8+ T cells sorted from blood, sampled in a trial of the OX40 agonist ivuxolimab. The receptor source for this set is an adult with an advanced solid tumor such as melanoma, head and neck, liver or kidney cancer.

The DNA of the CDR3 is TGCGCCAGCAGTGAGTTGGGACAGGGAAAGTTTAGCCAGCCCCAGCATTTT. Its translation: CASSELGQGKFSQPQHF. The chain carries TRBV10-2 and TRBJ1-5, with TRBD1 matching 9 bases. This CDR3 comprises 17 residues. V trimming: 1 base; J trimming: 7 bases; junction bases outside the gene matches: 11. Germline CDR1 reads WSHSY; CDR2 reads SAAADI.

V usage is TRBV11-2 and J usage is TRBJ2-3; D is undetermined. Germline V gene data show CDR1 as SGHAT and CDR2 as FQNNGV. Trimming removed 0 bases at V and 6 bases at J, with 10 bases between. The CDR3 contains 14 residues. The CDR3 sequence is CASSLDIRRDTQYF. The CDR3 bases are TGTGCCAGCAGCTTAGACATACGACGGGATACGCAGTATTTT.

V usage is TRBV6-5 and J usage is TRBJ1-2; perhaps TRBD1 as D (6 bases). CDR3 length: 13 residues. Germline CDR1 and CDR2: MNHEY and SVGAGI. V was clipped by 7 bases and J by 7 bases, with 16 bases between them. Here the CDR3 DNA reads TGTGCCAGCAACGAAAACAGGGTTGGTGGCTACACCTTC. The encoded protein is CASNENRVGGYTF.

The chain recombines TRBV19 with TRBJ2-5; possibly TRBD2 for D (6 bases). The CDR3 contains 12 residues. The V gene lost 4 bases and the J gene lost 5 bases, with 8 bases spanning the gap. Germline CDR1 LNHDA, CDR2 SQIVND (reference sequence). CDR3 in DNA: TGTGCCAGTAGTAGCCGGGGGGAGACCCAGTACTTC. Its translation: CASSSRGETQYF.

This chain connects TRBV30 to TRBJ1-5; maybe TRBD1 (6 bases). Trimming stripped 2 bases from V and 3 bases from J, with 11 bases between. This CDR3 is built from 14 residues. Germline V lookup: CDR1 GTSNPN, CDR2 SVGIG (reference sequence). In DNA form, the CDR3 reads TGTGCCTGGAGTCTGGGGGGCCTCAATCAGCCCCAGCATTTT. Its protein is CAWSLGGLNQPQHF.

Here the CDR3 DNA reads TGTGCCAGCAGGGCCCGGACTAGCGGGGGGGAGACCCAGTACTTC. The encoded protein is CASRARTSGGETQYF. The rearrangement uses TRBV2 and TRBJ2-5; 14 nucleotides agree with TRBD2. Germline lookup yields CDR1 SNHLY and CDR2 FYNNEI. The V gene end was trimmed by 6 bases and the J gene end by 5 bases; junction bases not matched to a gene: 5. The CDR3 has 15 amino acids. Filled out from reference TRBV2 and TRBJ2-5, the complete variable domain reads EPEVTQTPSHQVTQMGQEVILRCVPISNHLYFYWYRQILGQKVEFLVSFYNNEISEKSEIFDDQFSVERPDGSNFTLKIRSTKLEDSAMYFCASRARTSGGETQYFGPGTRLLVL.

The rearrangement links TRBV29-1 to TRBJ2-6; unclear D gene. Trimming took off 4 bases at V and 0 bases at J, with 16 bases between the two ends. The CDR3 sequence is 17 residues long. Germline lookup yields CDR1 SQVTM and CDR2 ANQGSEA. CDR3 nucleotide sequence: TGCAGCGTTGTTACTCAGATATTTAGCTCTGGGGCCAACGTCCTGACTTTC. It is translated as CSVVTQIFSSGANVLTF.

This clone was found many times. The CDR3 loop is CASSYSGGRGGTFF. For the CDR3, the DNA is TGTGCCAGCAGTTACTCAGGGGGGCGCGGAGGAACTTTCTTT. This chain connects TRBV6-6 to TRBJ1-1, with D tentatively TRBD1 (6 bases). Germline CDR1 is MNHNY and CDR2 is SVGAGI (reference sequence). The CDR3 length is 14 residues. Trimming shortened V by 0 bases and J by 12 bases, and 17 bases separated the two germline ends.

CDR3 loop: CASSLILAGVYEQYF. Here the CDR3 DNA reads TGTGCCAGCAGCTTGATACTAGCGGGGGTCTACGAGCAGTACTTC. The chain is built from TRBV5-6 and TRBJ2-7; 11 positions agree with TRBD2. The V gene's germline CDR1 is SGHDT and CDR2 YYEEEE. J was trimmed by 3 bases and V by 1 base; bases with no gene match: 3. This CDR3 is built from 15 residues.

The rearrangement links TRBV9 to TRBJ2-7; TRBD2 agrees at 8 bases. The CDR3 is made up of 15 amino acids. V was pared by 4 bases and J by 6 bases, with 12 bases of the junction left unmatched. Germline V gene sequence: CDR1 SGDLS, CDR2 YYNGEE. The CDR3: CASSLTPGGEGEQYF. CDR3 nucleotide sequence: TGTGCCAGCAGCCTCACCCCGGGGGGGGAGGGCGAGCAGTACTTC.

The V gene is TRBV2, the J gene TRBJ2-3; TRBD1 aligns across 8 bases. CDR3 length equals 14 residues. Germline values: CDR1 SNHLY, CDR2 FYNNEI. V shed 7 bases and J 1 base; nucleotides not matched to a gene: 4. The chain's CDR3 is CASKTGAGTDTQYF. DNA for the CDR3: TGTGCCAGCAAGACAGGGGCCGGCACAGATACGCAGTATTTT.

This clone was recorded once. The chain joins TRBV21-1 to TRBJ2-7; TRBD2, as called in the table, went unchecked against the DNA. TRBV21-1 is designated a pseudogene. The CDR3 totals 13 residues. CDR3 protein: CASSQFPREEQYF. The CDR3 DNA sequence: TGTGCCAGCAGCCAATTTCCGCGGGAAGAGCAGTACTTC.

The V call is TRBV19, the J call TRBJ1-5; 7 positions match TRBD1. V trimming: 5 bases; J trimming: 6 bases; junction bases outside the gene matches: 4. Germline CDR1 and CDR2: LNHDA and SQIVND (reference sequence). The CDR3 length is 13 residues. CDR3 sequence reads: CASSEQGGQPQHF. The CDR3 nucleotides read TGTGCCAGTAGTGAGCAGGGGGGTCAGCCCCAGCATTTT.